A single sample is the source of the 5 T cell receptor beta chains below, sequenced in a study of breast tumors, draining lymph nodes, adjacent tissues. The lymph nodes were axillary draining lymph nodes from breast cancer patients. One entry per CDR3 protein, called by TCRdb with MiXCR from the multiplex PCR reads. Of about 230,000 distinct CDR3 sequences listed, about 30% were seen once; the top ten hold more than 1.3%. Sequenced sample: axillary lymph node tissue. All receptors derive from a female donor with breast cancer. Some clones in this sample may be carry-over from other donors' samples.

This clonotype has more than one count but fewer than ten. With a much larger clone just one base away, this may be a read error. This rearrangement joins TRBV12-3 or TRBV12-4 to TRBJ1-2; D is ambiguous. The CDR3 totals 11 residues. V was clipped by 6 bases and J by 5 bases, with 7 bases between them. CDR3 region: CASSCRYGYTF. CDR3 bases: TGTGCCAGCAGCTGCCGTTATGGCTACACCTTC.

This clonotype was detected ten times or more. The CDR3 loop reads CASSVGNFEDNEQFF. DNA for the CDR3: TGTGCCAGCAGCGTAGGTAATTTTGAGGACAATGAGCAGTTCTTC. This chain joins TRBV9 and TRBJ2-1, with D uncertain. The CDR3 is 15 amino acids. Trimming removed 0 bases from V and 5 bases from J, with 12 bases in between. Germline lookup yields CDR1 SGDLS and CDR2 YYNGEE.

This clonotype has a count of ten or more. The V and J genes are TRBV19 and TRBJ1-3; D call uncertain. Trimming took off 4 bases at V and 3 bases at J, with 13 bases between the two ends. The V gene's germline CDR1 is LNHDA and CDR2 SQIVND (reference sequence). This CDR3 is built from 15 residues. CDR3 protein: CASSKREFIGNTIYF. For the CDR3, the DNA is TGTGCCAGTAGTAAACGGGAGTTTATTGGAAACACCATATATTTT.

This clonotype was counted once. The chain carries TRBV13 and TRBJ2-2, with 12 positions matching TRBD2. After removal of 5 bases from V and 5 bases from J, the junction contained 3 bases not matched to a gene. Germline V gene lookup returns CDR1 PRHDT and CDR2 FYEKMQ (reference sequence). CDR3 length equals 15 residues. The CDR3 region has the DNA TGTGCCAGCAGCGCCCTAGCGGGAGGGACCGGGGAGCTGTTTTTT. This translates into CASSALAGGTGELFF.

This clonotype has ten or more counts. The J gene is TRBJ1-6, the V gene TRBV3-1; 9 nucleotides agree with TRBD1. Per germline, CDR1 LGHDT and CDR2 YNNKEL (reference sequence). The CDR3 runs to 15 residues. Trimming removed 6 bases from V and 10 bases from J; junction bases left unmatched: 10. CDR3 DNA: TGTGCCAGCAGGTACCTGGGACAGGGAGAATCACCCCTCCACTTT. It yields the protein CASRYLGQGESPLHF. Complete variable domain (other parts from reference TRBV3-1 and TRBJ1-6): DTAVSQTPKYLVTQMGNDKSIKCEQNLGHDTMYWYKQDSKKFLKIMFSYNNKELIINETVPNRFSPKSPDKAHLNLHINSLELGDSAVYFCASRYLGQGESPLHFGNGTRLTVT.